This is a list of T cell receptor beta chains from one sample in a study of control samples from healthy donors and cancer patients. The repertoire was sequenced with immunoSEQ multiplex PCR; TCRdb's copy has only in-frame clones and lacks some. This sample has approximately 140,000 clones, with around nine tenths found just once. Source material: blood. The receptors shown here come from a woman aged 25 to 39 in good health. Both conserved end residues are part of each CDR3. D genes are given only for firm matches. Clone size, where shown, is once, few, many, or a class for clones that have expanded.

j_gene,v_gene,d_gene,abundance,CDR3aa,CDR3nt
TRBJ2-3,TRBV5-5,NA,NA,CASSFEFGTQYF,TGTGCCAGCAGCTTTGAATTCGGTACGCAGTATTTT
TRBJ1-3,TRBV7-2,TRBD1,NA,CASSFPTGGGPGNTIYF,TGTGCCAGCAGCTTCCCTACAGGGGGCGGCCCTGGAAACACCATATATTTT
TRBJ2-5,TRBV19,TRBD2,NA,CASSWGGSGETQYF,TGTGCCAGTAGCTGGGGCGGGAGCGGGGAGACCCAGTACTTC
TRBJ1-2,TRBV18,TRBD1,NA,CASSSDRDYGYTF,TGTGCCAGCTCATCGGACAGGGACTATGGCTACACCTTC
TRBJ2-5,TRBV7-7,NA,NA,CASSLEGSVQTQYF,TGTGCTAGCAGCTTAGAGGGGTCCGTACAGACCCAGTACTTC
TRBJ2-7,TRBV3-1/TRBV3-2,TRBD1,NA,CASSQPGTGGLGQYF,TGTGCCAGCAGCCAACCGGGGACAGGGGGCCTGGGGCAGTACTTC
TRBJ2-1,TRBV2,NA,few,CASRKQRNSYNEQFF,TGTGCCAGCAGAAAGCAGCGGAACTCCTACAATGAGCAGTTCTTC
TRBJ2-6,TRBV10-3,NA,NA,CAISGFPVPGANVLTF,TGTGCCATCAGTGGATTCCCGGTTCCCGGGGCCAACGTCCTGACTTTC
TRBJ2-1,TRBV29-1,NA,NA,CSAPGPSSWHNEQFF,TGCAGCGCCCCAGGACCCAGCTCTTGGCACAATGAGCAGTTCTTC
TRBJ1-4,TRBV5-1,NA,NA,CASSLARRDEEKLFF,TGCGCCAGCAGCTTGGCCCGCAGGGATGAAGAAAAACTGTTTTTT
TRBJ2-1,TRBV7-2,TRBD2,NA,CASSLGRSGRPWNEQFF,TGTGCCAGCAGCTTAGGACGAAGCGGGAGGCCGTGGAATGAGCAGTTCTTC
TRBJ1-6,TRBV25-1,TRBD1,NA,CASSEALRDSNSPLHF,TGTGCCAGCAGTGAAGCACTCCGGGACAGCAATTCACCCCTCCACTTT
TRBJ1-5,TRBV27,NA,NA,CASSLLQPGPNQPQHF,TGTGCCAGCAGTTTACTTCAGCCCGGACCCAATCAGCCCCAGCATTTT
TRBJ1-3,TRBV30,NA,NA,CAWSVVPSGNTIYF,TGTGCCTGGAGTGTCGTCCCCTCTGGAAACACCATATATTTT
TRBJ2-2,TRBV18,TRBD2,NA,CASPRTSKTNTGELFF,TGTGCCAGCCCCCGGACTAGCAAAACGAACACCGGGGAGCTGTTTTTT
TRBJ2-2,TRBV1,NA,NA,CTSSQDTPKQGTGELFF,TGCACCAGCAGCCAAGATACCCCCAAACAGGGAACCGGGGAGCTGTTTTTT
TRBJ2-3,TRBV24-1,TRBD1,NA,CATSGSSGGPSTDTQYF,TGTGCCACCAGTGGGAGTTCAGGGGGCCCAAGCACAGATACGCAGTATTTT
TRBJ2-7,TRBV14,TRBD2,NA,CASSHLGTSRPTDEQYF,TGTGCCAGCAGCCACCTCGGGACTAGCCGACCGACTGACGAGCAGTACTTC
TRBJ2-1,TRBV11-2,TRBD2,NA,CASSQLGLAAYNEQFF,TGTGCCAGCAGCCAACTGGGACTAGCGGCCTACAATGAGCAGTTCTTC
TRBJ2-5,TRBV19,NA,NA,CASSIGAGQETQYF,TGTGCCAGTAGTATAGGGGCAGGTCAAGAGACCCAGTACTTC
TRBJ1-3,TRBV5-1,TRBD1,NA,CASSLGTGLNTIYF,TGCGCCAGCAGCTTGGGGACAGGCCTCAACACCATATATTTT
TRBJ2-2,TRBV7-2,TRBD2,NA,CASRSNGLAENTGELFF,TGTGCCAGCAGGTCGAATGGGCTAGCGGAGAACACCGGGGAGCTGTTTTTT
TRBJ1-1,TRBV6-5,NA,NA,CASIGADRNTEAFF,TGTGCCAGCATAGGTGCTGACAGGAACACTGAAGCTTTCTTT
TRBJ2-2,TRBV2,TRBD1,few,CASSTGTGENTGELFF,TGTGCCAGCAGTACCGGGACAGGGGAGAACACCGGGGAGCTGTTTTTT
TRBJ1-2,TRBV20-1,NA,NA,CSARVDNGYTF,TGCAGTGCTAGAGTGGACAACGGCTACACCTTC
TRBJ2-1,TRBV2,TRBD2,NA,CASSEGLADDNEQFF,TGTGCCAGCAGTGAAGGACTAGCGGACGACAATGAGCAGTTCTTC
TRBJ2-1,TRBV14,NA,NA,CASSQTRGEQFF,TGTGCCAGCAGCCAAACGCGGGGCGAGCAGTTCTTC
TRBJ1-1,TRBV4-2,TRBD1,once,CASSQDPEWGTGRSDTEAFF,TGTGCCAGCAGCCAAGATCCGGAATGGGGGACAGGGAGGTCGGACACTGAAGCTTTCTTT
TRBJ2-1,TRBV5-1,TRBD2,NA,CASSLGPISGSHNEQFF,TGCGCCAGCAGCTTGGGCCCGATCAGCGGGAGTCACAATGAGCAGTTCTTC
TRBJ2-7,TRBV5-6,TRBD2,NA,CASSLAVGGSYEQYF,TGTGCCAGCAGCTTGGCAGTGGGCGGGAGCTACGAGCAGTACTTC
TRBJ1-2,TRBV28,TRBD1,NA,CASSSFGQGTSNYGYTF,TGTGCCAGCAGTTCTTTCGGACAGGGGACTTCTAACTATGGCTACACCTTC
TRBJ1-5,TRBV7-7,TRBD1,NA,CASSRDRDQPQHF,TGTGCTAGCAGCCGGGACAGGGATCAGCCCCAGCATTTT
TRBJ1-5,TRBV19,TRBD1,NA,CASGQASNQPQHF,TGTGCCAGTGGACAGGCGAGCAATCAGCCCCAGCATTTT